This T cell receptor beta chain was identified in a study of cytomegalovirus exposure and HLA in healthy donors. This CDR3 has 15 amino acids. V gave up 1 base and J gave up 2 bases, with 12 bases separating them. Germline CDR1 SNHLY, CDR2 FYNNEI. PCR involved 60 Vbeta and 13 Jbeta primers. In the original workflow: Counted up in a later analysis, unique TCR beta chains came to 60 million to 95 million, with some 11 million shared. TCRdb keeps only in-frame clones here, not all; method: immunoSEQ multiplex PCR. V, J and clone size derive from that table, while D and trimming were established from the DNA sequence. The sample holds around 90,000 clones; around 86% are singletons and the top ten take 8.5% to 10%. Study-level points and caveats: Researchers catalogued roughly 150 TCR beta chains as cytomegalovirus-associated. CMV serostatus was the only recorded immune exposure for donors. Reportedly, TCR beta sequences accurately predicted HLA-A and HLA-B alleles in most subjects.

Concerning this clone itself: Its antigen is not identified.

The specimen sequenced was PBMCs. This receptor was identified in a man younger than 45 in good health and CMV-seropositive. The chain joins TRBV2 to TRBJ2-7, with a possible D match to TRBD2 (6 bases). CDR3 sequence (DNA): TGTGCCAGCAGTGAAGGGGAGGACATCGCCTACGAGCAGTACTTC. Amino acids: CASSEGEDIAYEQYF.